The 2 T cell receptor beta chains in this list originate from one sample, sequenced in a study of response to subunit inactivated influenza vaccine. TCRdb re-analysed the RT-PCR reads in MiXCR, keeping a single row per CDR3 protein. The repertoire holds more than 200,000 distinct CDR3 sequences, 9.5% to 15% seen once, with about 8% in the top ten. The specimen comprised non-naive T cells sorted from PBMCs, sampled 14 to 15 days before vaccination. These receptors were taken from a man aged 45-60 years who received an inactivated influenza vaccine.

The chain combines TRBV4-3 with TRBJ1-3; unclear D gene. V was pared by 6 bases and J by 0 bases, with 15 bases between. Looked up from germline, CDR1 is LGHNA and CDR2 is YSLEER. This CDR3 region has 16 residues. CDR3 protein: CASSGRVSLSGNTIYF. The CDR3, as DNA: TGCGCCAGCAGTGGTCGAGTCAGCCTCTCTGGAAACACCATATATTTT.

DNA of the CDR3: TGCAGTGCTAGAGAAGTTGCAGGCTCCTACGAGCAGTACTTC. Translation: CSAREVAGSYEQYF. The V and J genes are TRBV20-1 and TRBJ2-7; D unresolved. CDR1 is DFQATT and CDR2 is SNEGSKA in the germline V gene (reference sequence). V was trimmed by 0 bases and J by 0 bases, leaving 9 bases between them. CDR3 size: 14 residues.